These T cell receptor beta chains were read from a single sample in a study of beta chain features in type 1 diabetes. Sequenced by immunoSEQ multiplex PCR; TCRdb stores in-frame clones only, minus some. Of 350,000 or so clones in the sample, about 20% were seen once. Input material: naive CD4+ T cells from blood. These receptors were obtained from a woman aged 18-30 years in good health. Each CDR3 is given with its conserved first and last residue. The D gene is left open where the match is weak. Clone size is not always given. Where it is, it says once, few, many or a class for expanded clones.

d_call	v_call	clone_size	j_call	cdr3_nt	cdr3_aa
TRBD1	TRBV5-1	.	TRBJ1-1	TGCGCCAGCAGCCTGGGACAGGGCTGGGACACTGAAGCTTTCTTT	CASSLGQGWDTEAFF
.	TRBV6-1	few	TRBJ2-7	TGTGCCAGCAGTGAGTCGCGGGGCGGGAACCTCTACGAGCAGTACTTC	CASSESRGGNLYEQYF
TRBD1	TRBV30	few	TRBJ1-2	TGTGCCTGGACCGCGACAGGGGCCTATGGCTACACCTTC	CAWTATGAYGYTF
.	TRBV5-4	.	TRBJ2-3	TGTGCCAGCACTAGCACAGATACGCAGTATTTT	CASTSTDTQYF
.	TRBV29-1	few	TRBJ1-1	TGCAGAGTCAGGGCTGAAGCTTTCTTT	CRVRAEAFF
TRBD2	TRBV11-2	few	TRBJ2-1	TGTGCCAGCAGCTCCCTAGCGGGAGTGGGATACAATGAGCAGTTCTTC	CASSSLAGVGYNEQFF
.	TRBV4-1	few	TRBJ2-1	TGCGCCAGCAGCCAAACCCAGGGACTGATATCCTACAATGAGCAGTTCTTC	CASSQTQGLISYNEQFF
.	TRBV27	.	TRBJ1-1	TGTGCCACCTCAAGGGGCACTGAAGCTTTCTTT	CATSRGTEAFF
.	TRBV5-4	few	TRBJ1-1	TGTGCCAGCAGCTTGGGCGGGGGAAGGGGCCCTGAAGCTTTCTTT	CASSLGGGRGPEAFF
TRBD2	TRBV11-1	few	TRBJ2-1	TGTGCCAGCAGACCAAGACTAGCGGGGGGGTCCAATGAGCAGTTCTTC	CASRPRLAGGSNEQFF
.	TRBV7-9	few	TRBJ1-6	TGTGCCGGAGGCCCACCCCTCCACTTT	CAGGPPLHF
TRBD1	TRBV5-1	.	TRBJ2-4	TGCGCCAGCAGCTTGGAAACAGGGGGCCTGGCCAAAAACATTCAGTACTTC	CASSLETGGLAKNIQYF
TRBD2	TRBV5-1	few	TRBJ2-3	TGCGCCAGCAGCCCCCGGGCTAGCGGGAGATCAGATACGCAGTATTTT	CASSPRASGRSDTQYF
TRBD2	TRBV7-8	.	TRBJ2-1	TGTGCCAGCAGCTTAGCCCAGCGGGGGGGCAATGAGCAGTTCTTC	CASSLAQRGGNEQFF
TRBD2	TRBV7-9	few	TRBJ2-7	TGTGCCAGCAGCATCACTAGCGAGTCCTACGAGCAGTACTTC	CASSITSESYEQYF
TRBD2	TRBV30	.	TRBJ2-5	TGTGCCTGGAGTGTACCTAGCGGGAAAGAGACCCAGTACTTC	CAWSVPSGKETQYF
TRBD2	TRBV4-1	.	TRBJ2-1	TGCGCCAGCAGCCAAGGGGCTAGCGGGAGGGACATTATCAATGAGCAGTTCTTC	CASSQGASGRDIINEQFF
TRBD1	TRBV5-1	.	TRBJ2-7	TGCGCCAGCAGCTGGAACAGGGGGCCCTCCTACGAGCAGTACTTC	CASSWNRGPSYEQYF
TRBD2	TRBV29-1	.	TRBJ2-1	TGCAGCGTTGAGCCGGGACTAGCTGCTAATGAGCAGTTCTTC	CSVEPGLAANEQFF
TRBD1	TRBV18	.	TRBJ1-3	TGTGCCAGCTCACCCTACGAGGGGGCCGGAGGAAACACCATATATTTT	CASSPYEGAGGNTIYF
TRBD2	TRBV5-1	few	TRBJ2-7	TGCGCCAGCCAGCGGGGGGGCCAGGACGAGCAGTACTTC	CASQRGGQDEQYF
.	TRBV7-2	few	TRBJ2-1	TGTGCCAGCAGCTTACGTGCAGGGACCTACAATGAGCAGTTCTTC	CASSLRAGTYNEQFF
TRBD1	TRBV4-1	few	TRBJ1-1	TGCGCCAGCAGCCAATACAGGGGATTGGCTGAAGCTTTCTTT	CASSQYRGLAEAFF